This TCR beta chain was profiled in a study of graft-versus-host responses after intestinal transplantation. Study overall: Each recipient received a multivisceral, liver-intestinal, or isolated intestinal graft. Following induction with anti-thymocyte globulin, all recipients were given tacrolimus and steroids for 2 to 4 years. Study outcomes and limitations: Individuals carrying graft-donor T cell macrochimerism showed high graft-versus-host to host-versus-graft clonal ratios in allografts. Recipient marrow showed GvH clones, some seen first in ileum or blood.

TCRdb's copy holds only in-frame clones and misses some; the assay was immunoSEQ multiplex PCR. The table records about 86,000 clones, 88% of them present only once. To note about this clone: As yet, its antigen is unknown.

This CDR3 region has 14 residues. The germline V gene encodes CDR1 SGHKS and CDR2 YYEKEE (reference sequence). Trimming removed 4 bases from V and 1 base from J, with 9 bases in between. This chain connects TRBV5-5 to TRBJ1-5; D is undetermined. The source is a human donor who was the organ donor for an intestinal transplant. This specimen consisted of unstimulated CD4+ T cells sorted from spleen or lymph node cells, obtained before transplant. This chain's CDR3 is CASSDTKSNQPQHF. The CDR3 DNA reads TGTGCCAGCAGCGACACCAAGAGCAATCAGCCCCAGCATTTT.